This T cell receptor (beta chain) was sequenced during a study of blood T cell repertoires in COVID-19. Study background: T cells, B-cell-depleted T cells, or PBMCs supplied cDNA or gDNA.

The germline gives CDR1 SEHNR, CDR2 FQNEAQ (reference sequence). This CDR3 has 15 amino acids. The V end was cut by 5 bases, the J end by 5 bases, with 16 bases between. Only in-frame clones appear in the TCRdb table, and some are missing; sequencing was by immunoSEQ multiplex PCR. In the table there are just over 85,000 clones, about 89% of which are singletons. The gene calls are TRBV7-9 and TRBJ2-1; D possibly corresponds to TRBD2 (5 bases). This TCR derives from a man aged 50-59 years with acute or convalescent COVID-19. Sequencing was carried out using peripheral blood. The CDR3 DNA follows: TGTGCCAGCAGCCCTCAGGAGGATGTCAACAATGAGCAGTTCTTC. Its protein product is CASSPQEDVNNEQFF.